The clone carrying this TCR beta chain was counted between two and nine times. These data come from a study of blood T cell repertoires in COVID-19. Clones were sequenced by immunoSEQ multiplex PCR, and TCRdb holds only the in-frame ones, with some missing. The table shows approximately 210,000 clones, with about 91% occurring only once. The CDR3 extends over 13 amino acids. The J segment lost 3 bases and the V segment lost 5 bases, leaving 4 bases of the junction unmatched. Germline CDR1 reads SQVTM; CDR2 reads ANQGSEA. V gene TRBV29-1 combines with J gene TRBJ1-2, with TRBD1 matching over 9 bases. The sample taken for sequencing was peripheral blood. The receptor was isolated from a man aged 18 to 29 with active or convalescent COVID-19. The CDR3, as DNA: TGCAGCGTTCTCAGACAGGGGGACTATGGCTACACCTTC. Residues: CSVLRQGDYGYTF.